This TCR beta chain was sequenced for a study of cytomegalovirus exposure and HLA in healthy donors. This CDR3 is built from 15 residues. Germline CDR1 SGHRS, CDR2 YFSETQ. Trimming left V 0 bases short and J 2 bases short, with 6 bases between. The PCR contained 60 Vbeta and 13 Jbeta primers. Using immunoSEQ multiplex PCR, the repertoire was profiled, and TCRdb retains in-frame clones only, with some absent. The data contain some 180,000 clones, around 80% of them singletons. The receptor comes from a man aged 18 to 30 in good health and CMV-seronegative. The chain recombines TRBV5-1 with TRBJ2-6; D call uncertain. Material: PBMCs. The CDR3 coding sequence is TGCGCCAGCAGCTTGGGGAGACCTGGGGCCAACGTCCTGACTTTC. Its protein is CASSLGRPGANVLTF.